One sample yielded the 11 T cell receptor beta chains listed below, sequenced in a study of identical twins. TCRdb re-analysed the 5' RACE reads in MiXCR, keeping a single row per CDR3 protein. The sample holds hundreds of thousands of distinct CDR3 sequences, 6.1% seen once. The sequencing sample was made of naive T cells sorted from blood. Receptors originate from a young man in good health.

The J gene is TRBJ1-3, the V gene TRBV29-1; D uncertain. The CDR3 sequence is 13 residues long. V shed 6 bases and J shed 0 bases, with 9 bases lying between them. Germline lookup yields CDR1 SQVTM and CDR2 ANQGSEA. CDR3 region: CSVSRDSGNTIYF. CDR3 bases: TGCAGCGTCAGCCGGGACTCTGGAAACACCATATATTTT.

Concerning this clonotype: Germline is not matched at one junction end, which may reflect a read error. V usage is TRBV7-9 and J usage is TRBJ2-7, with TRBD1 identical over 9 bases. The CDR3 extends over 15 amino acids. From germline, CDR1 is SEHNR and CDR2 FQNEAQ (reference sequence). CDR3 sequence reads: CASSLLQGAASMRHF. CDR3 DNA sequence: TGTGCCAGCAGCCTACTACAGGGGGCAGCCTCCATGCGGCACTTC. The full variable domain, its missing parts supplied by reference TRBV7-9 and TRBJ2-7, is DTGVSQNPRHKITKRGQNVTFRCDPISEHNRLYWYRQTLGQGPEFLTYFQNEAQLEKSRLLSDRFSAERPKGSFSTLEIQRTEQGDSAMYLCASSLLQGAASMRHFGPGTRLTVT.

This clonotype was detected many times. In DNA, the CDR3 is TGCGCCAGCAGCCAAGGTTCTAGCAGCAATGAGCAGTTCTTC. Translation: CASSQGSSSNEQFF. The chain links TRBV4-3 to TRBJ2-1, with D possibly TRBD2 on 5 matching bases. The CDR3 runs to 14 residues. V dropped 1 base and J dropped 6 bases, with 10 bases sitting between them. Germline-derived CDR1 and CDR2 are LGHNA and YSLEER.

This clonotype was picked up many times. The chain is built from TRBV11-2 and TRBJ1-3; D is ambiguous. The CDR3 consists of 11 residues. Trimming took 0 bases from V and 8 from J, leaving 2 bases between them. Germline V CDR1 and CDR2: SGHAT, FQNNGV. Here the CDR3 DNA reads TGTGCCAGCAGCTTAGATCACACCATATATTTT. The encoded protein is CASSLDHTIYF.

This clonotype was counted a few times. V is TRBV28 and J is TRBJ1-1; a weak D match, TRBD1 (5 bases). Germline assignment: CDR1 MDHEN and CDR2 SYDVKM. With 4 bases removed from V and 2 bases from J, the gap between germline ends came to 8 bases. This CDR3 spans 13 amino acids. The DNA of the CDR3 is TGTGCCAGCAGTTCCAGGGTAAACACTGAAGCTTTCTTT. Its translation is CASSSRVNTEAFF.

This clonotype came up many times. V is TRBV4-2 and J is TRBJ2-7; TRBD1 is a possible D gene (5 bases). Germline loops: CDR1 LGHNA, CDR2 YNFKEQ. The CDR3 consists of 17 residues. Trimming left V 0 bases short and J 0 bases short, with 15 bases between. This CDR3 reads CASSQDGAGLSSYEQYF. The DNA of the CDR3 is TGTGCCAGCAGCCAAGATGGGGCAGGGCTCAGCTCCTACGAGCAGTACTTC.

This clonotype was observed a handful of times. The chain links TRBV5-1 to TRBJ2-2, with D perhaps TRBD2 (5 bases). CDR1 SGHRS and CDR2 YFSETQ come from the germline V gene. Deletions cut 7 bases from V and 2 bases from J, with 15 bases between. CDR3 length: 15 amino acids. The CDR3 DNA reads as TGCGCCAGCTCAGTATCCGGGAAAAACACCGGGGAGCTGTTTTTT. Amino acid sequence: CASSVSGKNTGELFF.

Ten or more counts support this clonotype. The chain carries TRBV5-1 and TRBJ2-5; D unclear. The V gene's germline CDR1 is SGHRS and CDR2 YFSETQ. V dropped 7 bases and J dropped 5 bases, with 15 bases sitting between them. This CDR3 contains 13 residues. Written as DNA, the CDR3 is TGCGCCAGCGGCCAAAACCCCTCTGAGACCCAGTACTTC. Its translation: CASGQNPSETQYF. Full variable domain (missing parts from reference TRBV5-1 and TRBJ2-5): KAGVTQTPRYLIKTRGQQVTLSCSPISGHRSVSWYQQTPGQGLQFLFEYFSETQRNKGNFPGRFSGRQFSNSRSEMNVSTLELGDSALYLCASGQNPSETQYFGPGTRLLVL.

CDR3 DNA: TGTGCCAGCAGCTTAGCGGGAGACCTTAATAATCAGCCCCAGCATTTT. It is translated as CASSLAGDLNNQPQHF. This chain uses TRBV7-6 with TRBJ1-5; D gene unclear. The CDR3 is made up of 16 amino acids. V was cut by 0 bases and J by 4 bases, with 13 bases left in between. Germline V gene data show CDR1 as SGHVS and CDR2 as FNYEAQ.

This clonotype has more than one count but fewer than ten. This chain links TRBV2 with TRBJ2-2; D is unresolved. From germline, CDR1 is SNHLY and CDR2 FYNNEI. The CDR3 is 16 amino acids. V gave up 7 bases and J gave up 4 bases, with 19 bases separating them. CDR3 sequence (DNA): TGTGCCAGCACCCCAGACGGCGTCAGGCCCACCGGGGAGCTGTTTTTT. Its protein product is CASTPDGVRPTGELFF.

The gene calls are TRBV6-1 and TRBJ1-2; no definite D call. V lost 6 bases and J lost 0, with 23 bases in between. This CDR3 is built from 18 residues. Germline V gene data show CDR1 as MNHNS and CDR2 as SASEGT. In nucleotides, the CDR3 is TGTGCCAGCAGACCGTCGGGGTCCCGGCCCTCTTCTAACTATGGCTACACCTTC. It translates to CASRPSGSRPSSNYGYTF.